This T cell receptor (beta chain) emerged from a study of T-cell reconstitution after alpha-beta-depleted transplantation in children. The length of the CDR3 is 17 residues. Trimming pared 1 base from V and 4 bases from J, leaving 14 bases between. Study-wide findings and caveats: Expanded graft clones, several hundred of them, were reportedly the source of alpha-beta T cells about two months after transplant. In some patients, recipient T cells and intrathymic progenitors surviving conditioning explained high day-60 diversity.

Details on this clonotype: Its target is unknown.

Preparation of the TCRbeta library used unique molecular identifiers. Using its own MiXCR run on the PCR reads, TCRdb lists one record per CDR3 protein. This sample yields about 980,000 distinct CDR3 sequences, of which under 30% are seen a single time; roughly 31% belongs to the top ten. This TCR was recovered from a boy under two years old who had a stem cell transplant for SCID, so the T cells may come from the graft donor. The sequencing here drew on PBMCs, mostly from graft donor cells, taken 360 days after TCRalphabeta/CD19-depleted stem cell transplant. The chain recombines TRBV12-3 or TRBV12-4 with TRBJ2-6; D unresolved. CDR3 region: CASSLDPIVAGANVLTF. CDR3 nucleotide sequence: TGTGCCAGCAGTTTAGATCCCATAGTCGCCGGGGCCAACGTCCTGACTTTC.